The 19 T cell receptor beta chains reported below all come from one sample, sequenced in a study of regulatory T cells in long-lasting Graves disease. Building the TCR beta libraries relied on iRepertoire HTBI primers, and CDR3 regions underwent Arm-PCR. TCRdb analysed the multiplex PCR reads with MiXCR anew, one entry per CDR3 protein. The sample consists of 240,000 or so distinct CDR3 sequences, 20% to 25% of them appearing once. As to time point: newly diagnosed GD, antithyroid drugs for less than 3 months. The TCR library was made from RNA that had been extracted from PBMCs in TRIzol. Source: peripheral blood mononuclear cells (PBMCs), taken at new diagnosis, from a patient treated with antithyroid drugs. The receptor set was obtained from a female donor with Graves disease.

The chain links TRBV12-3 or TRBV12-4 to TRBJ1-2; TRBD1 aligns across 9 bases. The CDR3 extends over 15 amino acids. Trimming took 0 bases from V and 2 from J; bases not matched to a gene: 1. Here the CDR3 reads CASSLAGTGNYGYTF. The DNA of the CDR3 is TGTGCCAGCAGTTTAGCGGGGACAGGGAACTATGGCTACACCTTC.

This clonotype was recorded at least ten times. The chain recombines TRBV6-2 or TRBV6-3 with TRBJ2-3; a possible D gene is TRBD2 (7 bases). V lost 5 bases and J lost 4, with 19 bases in between. Germline V gene data show CDR1 as MNHEY and CDR2 as SVGEGT. This CDR3 comprises 16 residues. The CDR3 coding sequence is TGTGCCAGCAGTACGCGAGCTAGAGGGGGGGCAGATACGCAGTATTTT. Translating gives CASSTRARGGADTQYF.

The rearrangement links TRBV3-1 to TRBJ2-1; 12 positions agree with TRBD2. Germline-derived CDR1 and CDR2 are LGHDT and YNNKEL (reference sequence). The CDR3 length is 18 residues. Unmatched junction bases numbered 8, after V lost 4 bases and J lost 1 base. The CDR3, as DNA: TGTGCCAGCAGCCCGCGGACTAGCGGGGATCTATCCTACAATGAGCAGTTCTTC. Translation: CASSPRTSGDLSYNEQFF.

This clonotype was observed many times. The J gene is TRBJ1-2, the V gene TRBV2; no firm D call. Deletions cut 4 bases from V and 1 base from J, with 13 bases between. The CDR3 totals 15 residues. Germline CDR1 and CDR2: SNHLY and FYNNEI. The DNA for the CDR3 is TGTGCCAGCAGTGTTGAACGCGCTGTTAACTATGGCTACACCTTC. Translated, it gives CASSVERAVNYGYTF.

This clonotype was observed at least ten times. The rearrangement uses TRBV7-9 and TRBJ1-2; weak D call: TRBD1 (5 bases). There are 14 residues in the CDR3. V lost 4 bases and J lost 8, with 17 bases in between. Germline values: CDR1 SEHNR, CDR2 FQNEAQ (reference sequence). CDR3 sequence (DNA): TGTGCCAGCAGCTCCCGGGACGGGGTACTGGGCTACACCTTC. This translates into CASSSRDGVLGYTF.

This clonotype has a handful of counts. The V and J genes are TRBV7-2 and TRBJ1-2; 9 nucleotides line up with TRBD1. This CDR3 has 15 residues. Germline V gene lookup returns CDR1 SGHTA and CDR2 FQGNSA. V lost 5 bases, J lost 3 bases, and 7 bases stayed unmatched. The CDR3 DNA sequence: TGTGCCAGCAGCCTTAGTACAGGGGGCTACTATGGCTACACCTTC. The encoded protein is CASSLSTGGYYGYTF.

This clonotype was observed many times. This rearrangement joins TRBV6-1 to TRBJ1-1; possibly TRBD1 for D (6 bases). Looked up from germline, CDR1 is MNHNS and CDR2 is SASEGT. The CDR3 has 13 amino acids. Trimming stripped 8 bases from V and 10 bases from J, with 20 bases between. Here the CDR3 DNA reads TGTGCCAGCCGCTTGAGACAGGCCGATGTAGCTTTCTTT. Its protein is CASRLRQADVAFF.

The genes are TRBV28 and TRBJ1-3, with 7 bases lining up with TRBD1. The germline gives CDR1 MDHEN, CDR2 SYDVKM. The CDR3 sequence is 14 residues long. With V trimmed by 5 bases and J by 5 bases, 6 bases remained unmatched. CDR3 coding DNA: TGTGCCAGCAGTCCCGGACAGGTTCGAAACACCATATATTTT. It translates to CASSPGQVRNTIYF.

A word on this clonotype: A read error is possible here, since a much larger clone lies one base away. The chain is built from TRBV28 and TRBJ2-7; a weak D match, TRBD1 (6 bases). CDR1 and CDR2 (germline): MDHEN, SYDVKM. Trimming pared 8 bases from V and 5 bases from J, leaving 19 bases between. The CDR3 has 14 amino acids. The CDR3 region is CASARGQLSHEQYF. CDR3 in DNA: TGTGCCAGCGCCCGAGGACAGCTTTCCCACGAGCAGTACTTC.

This clonotype was detected ten times or more. This chain joins TRBV10-2 and TRBJ2-3, with a weak D call TRBD1 (5 bases). The V gene's germline CDR1 is WSHSY and CDR2 SAAADI. The CDR3 is 15 amino acids. V lost 6 bases and J 2 bases, leaving 15 bases between the germline ends. CDR3 in DNA: TGCGCCAGCAGGGATCAGGGTCCCCACACAGATACGCAGTATTTT. Encoded protein: CASRDQGPHTDTQYF.

The table lists this clonotype with a few counts. CDR3 protein: CASSLVNSNQPQHF. The CDR3 DNA follows: TGTGCCAGTAGTTTGGTCAATAGCAATCAGCCCCAGCATTTT. The chain uses TRBV19 and TRBJ1-5; D remains ambiguous. Trimming stripped 5 bases from V and 0 bases from J, with 8 bases between. Germline V CDR1 and CDR2: LNHDA, SQIVND (reference sequence). The CDR3 covers 14 residues. The variable domain in full, with the rest retrieved from reference TRBV19 and TRBJ1-5, is DGGITQSPKYLFRKEGQNVTLSCEQNLNHDAMYWYRQDPGQGLRLIYYSQIVNDFQKGDIAEGYSVSREKKESFPLTVTSAQKNPTAFYLCASSLVNSNQPQHFGDGTRLSIL.

The rearrangement uses TRBV5-1 and TRBJ2-5; tentative D call: TRBD2 (7 bases). Deletions cut 4 bases from V and 3 bases from J, with 16 bases between. CDR3 length: 15 amino acids. CDR1 and CDR2 from the germline V gene are SGHRS and YFSETQ. DNA for the CDR3: TGCGCCAGCAGCACATTACAGGGAGGGGAAGAGACCCAGTACTTC. This translates into CASSTLQGGEETQYF.

This clonotype was counted at least ten times. The chain employs TRBV7-8 and TRBJ2-1; 7 positions match TRBD2. V lost 0 bases to trimming and J lost 4 bases; unmatched junction nucleotides: 6. Germline V gives CDR1 SGHVS, CDR2 FQNEAQ. The CDR3 has 16 residues. Here the CDR3 DNA reads TGTGCCAGCAGCTTAGCGCTGAGGGAGGGATACAATGAGCAGTTCTTC. As protein: CASSLALREGYNEQFF.

At least ten counts were recorded for this clonotype. The chain has TRBV12-3 or TRBV12-4 and TRBJ2-1, with 9 bases aligning to TRBD2. With 3 bases clipped from V and 8 bases from J, the junction kept 8 bases outside the gene matches. The CDR3 has 15 residues. CDR3 in DNA: TGTGCCAGCAGTTTTGGGAGCGGGGGGAGGGATGAGCAGTTCTTC. Translating it yields CASSFGSGGRDEQFF.

There are many counts of this clonotype. The V call is TRBV11-2, the J call TRBJ1-1; D may be TRBD1 (5 bases). The CDR3 is made up of 15 amino acids. V lost 0 bases and J lost 2, with 10 bases in between. The germline V gene encodes CDR1 SGHAT and CDR2 FQNNGV. The CDR3 DNA is TGTGCCAGCAGCTTAGAATCAGGGATAAACACTGAAGCTTTCTTT. Its translation: CASSLESGINTEAFF.

This sequence joins TRBV2 and TRBJ2-2; tentatively, D is TRBD1 (5 bases). CDR1 SNHLY and CDR2 FYNNEI come from the germline V gene. CDR3 length: 17 amino acids. Deletions cut 3 bases from V and 4 bases from J, with 18 bases between. In nucleotides, the CDR3 is TGTGCCAGCAGTGATAACTTAGGGGTTTGGTCCACCGGGGAGCTGTTTTTT. Residues: CASSDNLGVWSTGELFF.

The table lists this clonotype with many counts. The chain combines TRBV9 with TRBJ2-3; D is possibly TRBD2 (6 bases). The V and J ends lost 0 bases and 2 bases respectively, with 13 bases between them. The CDR3 has 16 amino acids. The germline gives CDR1 SGDLS, CDR2 YYNGEE. The CDR3, as DNA: TGTGCCAGCAGCGTAGAGGAGGGGTCCTACACAGATACGCAGTATTTT. The encoded protein is CASSVEEGSYTDTQYF.

The table lists this clonotype with many counts. This sequence joins TRBV20-1 and TRBJ2-3; 12 bases align to TRBD2. The CDR3 has 15 amino acids. V shed 4 bases and J 4 bases; nucleotides not matched to a gene: 6. Germline values: CDR1 DFQATT, CDR2 SNEGSKA (reference sequence). CDR3: CSATRLAGESDTQYF. The CDR3 region has the DNA TGCAGTGCTACTAGACTAGCGGGGGAGTCAGATACGCAGTATTTT.

The chain uses TRBV9 and TRBJ2-2; D not resolved. The germline V and J ends were trimmed by 0 bases and 6 bases, with 15 bases remaining between them. Germline assignment: CDR1 SGDLS and CDR2 YYNGEE. The CDR3 loop spans 16 amino acids. The DNA for the CDR3 is TGTGCCAGCAGCGTAGGAATAGCCGCTATCGCCGGGGAGCTGTTTTTT. Its protein product is CASSVGIAAIAGELFF.